This T cell receptor beta chain comes out of a study of blood T cell repertoires in COVID-19. Only in-frame clones appear in the TCRdb table, and some are missing; sequencing was by immunoSEQ multiplex PCR. The table records approximately 110,000 clones, about 90% of them present only once. After removal of 9 bases from V and 0 bases from J, the junction contained 6 bases not matched to a gene. Germline CDR1 LNHDA, CDR2 SQIVND (reference sequence). The length of the CDR3 is 14 residues. The TCR comes from a woman in her 50s with active or convalescent COVID-19. The chain has TRBV19 and TRBJ2-3; 7 positions match TRBD2. Sequencing used peripheral blood. The CDR3 DNA is TGTGCCAGCCGAGAGCGGGAAAGCACAGATACGCAGTATTTT. It is translated as CASRERESTDTQYF.